This T cell receptor (beta chain) was identified during a study of identical twins. TCRdb reanalysed the 5' RACE reads using MiXCR and keeps one entry per CDR3 protein. This sample yields about 300,000 distinct CDR3 sequences, of which roughly an eighth are seen a single time; 7.2% belongs to the top ten. Trimming took 3 bases from V and 4 from J, leaving 7 bases between them. This CDR3 is 13 amino acids long. This clonotype was detected ten times or more. Its specificity is unknown. Study-wide findings and caveats: The more abundant beta clonotypes in cord blood had fewer insertions, and memory repertoires did not show this.

These data were also reused for a study on yellow fever vaccine responses in identical twins.

The sequencing input was CD8+ T cells sorted from blood. The chain carries TRBV12-3 or TRBV12-4 and TRBJ2-1; D uncertain. The sequence came from a young woman in good health. In nucleotides, the CDR3 is TGTGCCAGCAGTTTTCGAGATTACAATGAGCAGTTCTTC. Its translation is CASSFRDYNEQFF.